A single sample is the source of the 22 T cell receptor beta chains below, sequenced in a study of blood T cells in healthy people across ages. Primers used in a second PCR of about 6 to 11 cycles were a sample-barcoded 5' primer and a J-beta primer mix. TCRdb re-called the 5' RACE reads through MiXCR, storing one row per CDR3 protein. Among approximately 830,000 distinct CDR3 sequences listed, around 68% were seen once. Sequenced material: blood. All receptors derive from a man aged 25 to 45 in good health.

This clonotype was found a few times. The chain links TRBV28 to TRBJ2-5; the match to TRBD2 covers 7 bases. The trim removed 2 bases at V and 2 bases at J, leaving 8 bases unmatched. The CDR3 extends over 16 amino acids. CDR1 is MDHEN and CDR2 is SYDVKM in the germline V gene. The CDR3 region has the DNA TGTGCCAGCAGTTTAGTACTAGCGCCTAATCAAGAGACCCAGTACTTC. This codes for CASSLVLAPNQETQYF.

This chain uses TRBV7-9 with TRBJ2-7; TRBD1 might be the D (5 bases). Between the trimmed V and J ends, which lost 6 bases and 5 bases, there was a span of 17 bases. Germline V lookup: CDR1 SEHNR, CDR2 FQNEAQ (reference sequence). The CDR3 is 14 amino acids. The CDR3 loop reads CASSKIYRIDEQYF. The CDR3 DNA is TGTGCCAGCAGTAAAATATACAGGATAGACGAGCAGTACTTC.

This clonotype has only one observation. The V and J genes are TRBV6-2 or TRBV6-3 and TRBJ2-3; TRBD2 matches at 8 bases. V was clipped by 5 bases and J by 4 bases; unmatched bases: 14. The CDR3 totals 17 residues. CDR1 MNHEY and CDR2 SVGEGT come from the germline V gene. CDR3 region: CASSDRAGAPSPDTQYF. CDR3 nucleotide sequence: TGTGCCAGCAGTGACCGAGCGGGGGCACCTTCCCCAGATACGCAGTATTTT.

CDR3 sequence: CASKIRRYEQYF. CDR3 nucleotide sequence: TGTGCCAGCAAAATCAGGCGTTACGAGCAGTACTTC. The rearrangement uses TRBV2 and TRBJ2-7; D ambiguous. The germline CDR1 and CDR2 sequences are SNHLY and FYNNEI. Trimming pared 7 bases from V and 4 bases from J, leaving 11 bases between. The CDR3 is made up of 12 amino acids.

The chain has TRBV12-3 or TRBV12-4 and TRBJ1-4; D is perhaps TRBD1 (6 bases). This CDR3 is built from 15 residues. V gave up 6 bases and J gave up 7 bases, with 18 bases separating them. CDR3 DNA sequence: TGTGCCAGCAGCCTCCGTGAGGGGGAGGCTGAAAAACTGTTTTTT. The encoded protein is CASSLREGEAEKLFF.

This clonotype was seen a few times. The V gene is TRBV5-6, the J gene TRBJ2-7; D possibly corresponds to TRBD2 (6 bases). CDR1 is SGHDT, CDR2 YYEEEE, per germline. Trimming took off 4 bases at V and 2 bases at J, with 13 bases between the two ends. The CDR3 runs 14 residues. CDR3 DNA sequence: TGTGCCAGCAGCCCGGGACTTACTGCCTACGAGCAGTACTTC. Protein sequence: CASSPGLTAYEQYF.

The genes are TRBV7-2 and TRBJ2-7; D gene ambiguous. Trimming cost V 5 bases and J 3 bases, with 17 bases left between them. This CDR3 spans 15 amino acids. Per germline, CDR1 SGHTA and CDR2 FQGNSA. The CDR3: CASSPPGRLDYEQYF. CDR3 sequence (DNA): TGTGCCAGCAGCCCTCCGGGTCGGTTGGACTACGAGCAGTACTTC.

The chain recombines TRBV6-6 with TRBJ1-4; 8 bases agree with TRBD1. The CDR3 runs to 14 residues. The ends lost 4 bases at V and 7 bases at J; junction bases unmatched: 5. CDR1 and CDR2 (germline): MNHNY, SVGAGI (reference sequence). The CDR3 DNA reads TGTGCCAGCAGTTCCCAGGGGGCGCGTGAAAAACTGTTTTTT. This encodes CASSSQGAREKLFF.

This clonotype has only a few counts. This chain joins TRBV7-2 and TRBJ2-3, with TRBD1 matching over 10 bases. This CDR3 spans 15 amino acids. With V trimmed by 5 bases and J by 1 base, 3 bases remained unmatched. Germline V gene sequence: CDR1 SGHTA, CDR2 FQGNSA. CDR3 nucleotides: TGTGCCAGCAGCCCCGGGACAGGGGGCACAGATACGCAGTATTTT. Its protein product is CASSPGTGGTDTQYF.

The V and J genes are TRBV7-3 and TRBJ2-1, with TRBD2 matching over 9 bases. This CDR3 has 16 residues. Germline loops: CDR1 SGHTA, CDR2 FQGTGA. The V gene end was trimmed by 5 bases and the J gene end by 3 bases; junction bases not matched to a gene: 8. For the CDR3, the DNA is TGTGCCAGCAGCCCAGACGGACTAGCGCGCTACAATGAGCAGTTCTTC. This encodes CASSPDGLARYNEQFF.

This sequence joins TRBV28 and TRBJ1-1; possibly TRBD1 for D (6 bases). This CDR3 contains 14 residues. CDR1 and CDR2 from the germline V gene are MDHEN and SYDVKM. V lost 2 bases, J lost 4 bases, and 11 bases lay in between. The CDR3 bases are TGTGCCAGCAGTTTAGGGGAAGGGGGCACTGAAGCTTTCTTT. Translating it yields CASSLGEGGTEAFF.

In nucleotides, the CDR3 is TGCGCCAGCAGCTTGGCCGTCCAAGAGAGAGGAGATACGCAGTATTTT. This translates into CASSLAVQERGDTQYF. The rearrangement joins TRBV5-1 to TRBJ2-3; D not certain. This CDR3 comprises 16 residues. Germline CDR1 SGHRS, CDR2 YFSETQ. V dropped 0 bases and J dropped 5 bases, with 16 bases sitting between them. The whole variable domain, remainder taken from reference TRBV5-1 and TRBJ2-3, is KAGVTQTPRYLIKTRGQQVTLSCSPISGHRSVSWYQQTPGQGLQFLFEYFSETQRNKGNFPGRFSGRQFSNSRSEMNVSTLELGDSALYLCASSLAVQERGDTQYFGPGTRLTVL.

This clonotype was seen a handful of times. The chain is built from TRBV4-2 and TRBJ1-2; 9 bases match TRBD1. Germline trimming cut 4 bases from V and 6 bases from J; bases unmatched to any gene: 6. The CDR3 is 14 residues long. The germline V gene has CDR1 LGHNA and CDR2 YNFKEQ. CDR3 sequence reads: CASSRLQGADGYTF. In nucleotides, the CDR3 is TGTGCCAGCAGCCGACTACAGGGGGCTGATGGCTACACCTTC.

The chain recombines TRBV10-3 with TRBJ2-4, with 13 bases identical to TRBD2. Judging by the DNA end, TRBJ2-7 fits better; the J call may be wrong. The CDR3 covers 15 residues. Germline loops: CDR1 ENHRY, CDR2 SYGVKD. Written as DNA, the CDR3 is TGTGCCATCAGCGGGACTAGCGGGAACTGGTACGAGCAGTACTTC. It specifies CAISGTSGNWYEQYF.

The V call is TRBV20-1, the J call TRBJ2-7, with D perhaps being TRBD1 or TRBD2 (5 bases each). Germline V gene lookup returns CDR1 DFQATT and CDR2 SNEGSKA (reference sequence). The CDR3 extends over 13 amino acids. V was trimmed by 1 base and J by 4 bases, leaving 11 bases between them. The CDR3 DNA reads TGCAGTGCTAGAGGCCCTTGGGGGTACGAGCAGTACTTC. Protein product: CSARGPWGYEQYF.

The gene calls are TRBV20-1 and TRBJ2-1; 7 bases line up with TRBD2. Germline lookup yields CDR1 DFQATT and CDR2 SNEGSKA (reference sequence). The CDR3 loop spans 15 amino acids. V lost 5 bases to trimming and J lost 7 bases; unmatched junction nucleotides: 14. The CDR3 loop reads CSAGGVPRLENEQFF. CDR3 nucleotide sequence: TGCAGTGCTGGGGGGGTTCCTAGGCTTGAGAATGAGCAGTTCTTC.

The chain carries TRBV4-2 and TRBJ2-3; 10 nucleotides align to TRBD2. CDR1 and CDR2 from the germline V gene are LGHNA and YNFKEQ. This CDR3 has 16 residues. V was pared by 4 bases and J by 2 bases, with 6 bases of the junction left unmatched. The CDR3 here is CASSLRTSGDTDTQYF. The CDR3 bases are TGTGCCAGCAGCCTCCGGACTAGCGGCGACACAGATACGCAGTATTTT.

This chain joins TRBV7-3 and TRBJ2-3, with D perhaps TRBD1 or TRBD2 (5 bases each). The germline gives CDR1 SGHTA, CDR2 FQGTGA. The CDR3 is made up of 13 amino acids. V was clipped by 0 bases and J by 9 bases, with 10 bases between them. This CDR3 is CASSLTDEGTQYF. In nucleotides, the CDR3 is TGTGCCAGCAGCTTAACTGACGAGGGGACGCAGTATTTT. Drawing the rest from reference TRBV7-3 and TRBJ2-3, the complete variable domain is GAGVSQTPSNKVTEKGKYVELRCDPISGHTALYWYRQSLGQGPEFLIYFQGTGAADDSGLPNDRFFAVRPEGSVSTLKIQRTERGDSAVYLCASSLTDEGTQYFGPGTRLTVL.

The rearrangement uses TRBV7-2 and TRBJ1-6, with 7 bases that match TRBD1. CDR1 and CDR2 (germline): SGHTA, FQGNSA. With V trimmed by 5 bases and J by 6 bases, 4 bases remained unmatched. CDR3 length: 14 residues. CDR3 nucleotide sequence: TGTGCCAGCAGCGCAAGACAGGGTAATTCACCCCTCCACTTT. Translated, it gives CASSARQGNSPLHF.

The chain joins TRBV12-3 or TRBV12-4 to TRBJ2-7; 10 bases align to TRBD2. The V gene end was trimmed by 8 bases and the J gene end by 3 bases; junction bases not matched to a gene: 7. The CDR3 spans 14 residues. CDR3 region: CASAQRGGSYEQYF. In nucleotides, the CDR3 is TGTGCCAGCGCTCAGCGGGGGGGCAGCTACGAGCAGTACTTC.

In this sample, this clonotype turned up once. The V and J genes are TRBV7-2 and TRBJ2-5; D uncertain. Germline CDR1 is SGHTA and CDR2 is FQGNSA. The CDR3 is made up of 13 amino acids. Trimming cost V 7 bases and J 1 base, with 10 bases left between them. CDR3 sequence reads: CASTWSSQETQYF. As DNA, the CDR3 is TGTGCCAGCACTTGGTCGAGCCAAGAGACCCAGTACTTC.

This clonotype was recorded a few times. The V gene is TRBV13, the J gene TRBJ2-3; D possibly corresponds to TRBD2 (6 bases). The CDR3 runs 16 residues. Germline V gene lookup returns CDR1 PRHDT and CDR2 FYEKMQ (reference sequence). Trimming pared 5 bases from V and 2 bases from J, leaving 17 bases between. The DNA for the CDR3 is TGTGCCAGCAGCCCGAAGGGGACTGTCGACACAGATACGCAGTATTTT. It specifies CASSPKGTVDTDTQYF.